This T cell receptor (beta chain) is from a study of blood T cell repertoires in COVID-19. Trimming took 0 bases from V and 2 from J, leaving 13 bases between them. Germline CDR1 and CDR2: MNHNS and SASEGT. The CDR3 extends over 16 amino acids. Assay used: immunoSEQ multiplex PCR; TCRdb lists only in-frame clones, some missing. Of 470,000 or so clones detected, 80% to 90% appear once; the ten largest clones hold roughly 3.1%. The chain links TRBV6-1 to TRBJ1-2, with a weak D call TRBD1 (6 bases). The sequenced sample was peripheral blood. This receptor was obtained from a human donor in a cohort sampled during active COVID-19. The CDR3 loop reads CASSEAGGQGNYGYTF. The CDR3 DNA sequence: TGTGCCAGCAGTGAAGCGGGCGGGCAGGGGAACTATGGCTACACCTTC.